These 19 T cell receptor beta chains were all obtained from the same sample, sequenced in a study of regulatory T cells in long-lasting Graves disease. Assembly of TCR beta libraries relied on iRepertoire HTBI primers together with Arm-PCR of CDR3 regions. TCRdb itself ran the multiplex PCR reads through MiXCR, one entry per CDR3 protein. The table records over 650,000 distinct CDR3 sequences, 30% of them present only once. Time point in this sample: persistent/refractory GD, antithyroid drugs over 5 years with positive TRAb. PBMCs were the source of the RNA used for TCR sequencing. The sample in question was peripheral blood mononuclear cells (PBMCs), obtained when the disease was refractory, from a patient treated with antithyroid drugs. The receptors originated from a female donor with Graves disease.

Note on this clonotype: At one end, the junction sequence differs from germline, possibly due to a read error. The chain is built from TRBV11-2 and TRBJ2-5; 7 bases align to TRBD1. CDR1 is SGHAT, CDR2 FQNNGV, per germline. The CDR3 extends over 17 amino acids. DNA of the CDR3: TGTGCCGGCAGCTTAGTTTTCGTGGACAGGAGAAAAGAGACCCAGTACTTC. It encodes CAGSLVFVDRRKETQYF.

As regards this clonotype: This may be a read error, as it is one base from a much larger clone. V gene TRBV28 combines with J gene TRBJ2-7; D gene ambiguous. Germline-derived CDR1 and CDR2 are MDHEN and SYDVKM. The CDR3 sequence is 17 residues long. V shed 7 bases and J shed 3 bases, with 25 bases lying between them. The CDR3 here is CASNPNLKGPGNYEQYF. In DNA, the CDR3 is TGTGCCAGCAATCCCAATTTGAAGGGCCCCGGAAACTACGAGCAGTACTTC.

This clonotype was counted only a few times. This sequence joins TRBV19 and TRBJ1-2; D is unresolved. V lost 5 bases, J lost 7 bases, and 20 bases lay in between. Germline V gives CDR1 LNHDA, CDR2 SQIVND (reference sequence). The CDR3 has 15 amino acids. CDR3 region: CASSPLGIDHFGYTF. Written as DNA, the CDR3 is TGTGCCAGTAGTCCGCTCGGGATAGACCACTTTGGCTACACCTTC.

The chain combines TRBV6-5 with TRBJ2-2, with D tentatively TRBD1 (6 bases). V lost 0 bases and J 0 bases, leaving 11 bases between the germline ends. The CDR3 totals 17 residues. CDR1 and CDR2 from the germline V gene are MNHEY and SVGAGI. CDR3 coding DNA: TGTGCCAGCAGTTACTCGACAGGCGTTGCGAACACCGGGGAGCTGTTTTTT. It codes for CASSYSTGVANTGELFF.

The V and J genes are TRBV29-1 and TRBJ1-2; unclear D gene. This CDR3 has 16 amino acids. The V end lost 4 bases, the J end lost 0 bases, and 18 bases lay between the germline ends. Germline V gene sequence: CDR1 SQVTM, CDR2 ANQGSEA. CDR3 sequence: CSVGFRADETNYGYTF. Here the CDR3 DNA reads TGCAGCGTTGGCTTTCGGGCAGACGAAACTAACTATGGCTACACCTTC.

V gene TRBV19 combines with J gene TRBJ1-5; D call uncertain. V lost 3 bases, J lost 4 bases, and 13 bases lay in between. Germline lookup yields CDR1 LNHDA and CDR2 SQIVND (reference sequence). The CDR3 loop spans 15 amino acids. The CDR3 DNA sequence: TGTGCCAGTAGTATCCTGCAGGCCAGGAATCAGCCCCAGCATTTT. This gives the protein CASSILQARNQPQHF.

There are a few counts of this clonotype. The J gene is TRBJ2-5, the V gene TRBV9, with 14 bases that match TRBD2. The CDR3 runs to 17 residues. The trim removed 3 bases at V and 2 bases at J, leaving 6 bases unmatched. Germline CDR1 reads SGDLS; CDR2 reads YYNGEE. In DNA, the CDR3 is TGTGCCAGCAGCGGGACTAGCGGGAGGTCCCCGCAAGAGACCCAGTACTTC. It is translated as CASSGTSGRSPQETQYF.

This clonotype was recorded a few times. The gene calls are TRBV6-5 and TRBJ1-1, with 7 nucleotides matching TRBD1. This CDR3 has 15 amino acids. V lost 2 bases and J lost 5; bases outside the gene matches: 8. Germline CDR1 is MNHEY and CDR2 is SVGAGI. DNA for the CDR3: TGTGCCAGCAGTTACGTGCTAGGGGGCTTAACTGAAGCTTTCTTT. It codes for CASSYVLGGLTEAFF.

The gene calls are TRBV19 and TRBJ2-7, with TRBD1 matching over 8 bases. The V gene end was trimmed by 8 bases and the J gene end by 0 bases; junction bases not matched to a gene: 9. The length of the CDR3 is 15 residues. Germline CDR1 LNHDA, CDR2 SQIVND (reference sequence). This chain's CDR3 is CASGQGAGSSYEQYF. DNA of the CDR3: TGTGCCAGTGGGCAGGGGGCAGGGAGCTCCTACGAGCAGTACTTC.

The V gene is TRBV29-1, the J gene TRBJ1-1; a weak D match, TRBD1 (5 bases). With 4 bases removed from V and 1 base from J, the gap between germline ends came to 10 bases. This CDR3 has 13 residues. CDR1 is SQVTM and CDR2 is ANQGSEA in the germline V gene. DNA for the CDR3: TGCAGCGTTGCCCGGGACGGGAACACTGAAGCTTTCTTT. This encodes CSVARDGNTEAFF.

This chain joins TRBV4-1 and TRBJ1-1; tentative D call: TRBD1 (5 bases). The CDR3 has 16 residues. Germline assignment: CDR1 MGHRA and CDR2 YSYEKL. Trimming removed 2 bases at V and 6 bases at J, with 19 bases between. This chain's CDR3 is CASSQPFRGSKAEAFF. The CDR3, as DNA: TGCGCCAGCAGCCAACCGTTTAGGGGCTCCAAGGCTGAAGCTTTCTTT.

The chain employs TRBV7-6 and TRBJ1-5, with D uncertain. CDR1 is SGHVS and CDR2 is FNYEAQ in the germline V gene. V was shortened by 7 bases and J by 5 bases, with 24 bases between the two germline ends. This CDR3 has 17 residues. The CDR3 sequence is CASIPKAQYWEDQPQHF. The CDR3 coding sequence is TGTGCCAGCATCCCAAAGGCACAGTATTGGGAGGATCAGCCCCAGCATTTT.

This clonotype has ten or more counts. V usage is TRBV11-2 and J usage is TRBJ2-5, with 8 bases aligning to TRBD1. In germline, CDR1 is SGHAT, CDR2 FQNNGV. Trimming cost V 5 bases and J 5 bases; bases outside gene matches: 16. This CDR3 is built from 17 residues. The CDR3 region has the DNA TGTGCCAGCAGCCGTGACCCGGGACAGGTCCGAGGGGAGACCCAGTACTTC. Translated: CASSRDPGQVRGETQYF.

This clonotype has only a few counts. The rearrangement uses TRBV19 and TRBJ2-2, with D maybe TRBD1 (5 bases). The germline gives CDR1 LNHDA, CDR2 SQIVND (reference sequence). The CDR3 runs 16 residues. Between the trimmed V and J ends, which lost 7 bases and 3 bases, there was a span of 18 bases. CDR3 region: CASTPWTRPDTGELFF. CDR3 in DNA: TGTGCCAGTACTCCTTGGACAAGACCAGACACCGGGGAGCTGTTTTTT.

This clonotype was seen more than once but under ten times. This sequence joins TRBV12-5 and TRBJ2-5; TRBD2 aligns across 16 bases. V lost 2 bases and J lost 2; bases outside the gene matches: 8. The length of the CDR3 is 19 residues. The V gene's germline CDR1 is LGHNT and CDR2 FRNRAP. CDR3 DNA: TGTGCTAGTGGTTTGCCCAGCCCGGGACTAGCGGGAGGGCAAGAGACCCAGTACTTC. Translated: CASGLPSPGLAGGQETQYF.

As for this clonotype: The junction shows a germline mismatch at one end, possibly a read error. The CDR3 loop is CGSSPTSDRSIYGYTF. For the CDR3, the DNA is TGTGGCAGCAGCCCGACGTCAGACAGGTCCATCTATGGCTACACCTTC. The rearrangement links TRBV5-4 to TRBJ1-2, with a tentative D call TRBD1 (6 bases). The CDR3 is made up of 16 amino acids. Germline V lookup: CDR1 SGHNT, CDR2 YYREEE (reference sequence).

This clonotype was observed a handful of times. CDR3 sequence: CASTPWGGNGNQPQHF. For the CDR3, the DNA is TGTGCCAGCACCCCCTGGGGAGGAAACGGCAATCAGCCCCAGCATTTT. V is TRBV19 and J is TRBJ1-5; D not certain. CDR3 size: 16 residues. The V gene lost 9 bases and the J gene lost 2 bases, with 20 bases spanning the gap. The germline V gene encodes CDR1 LNHDA and CDR2 SQIVND (reference sequence).

This chain connects TRBV12-3 or TRBV12-4 to TRBJ2-2; no definite D call. V lost 5 bases and J lost 0, with 10 bases in between. The CDR3 runs 15 residues. CDR3 coding DNA: TGTGCCAGCAGTGGGCGGACCACGAACACCGGGGAGCTGTTTTTT. Translating it yields CASSGRTTNTGELFF.

The CDR3 loop is CASGQGRGPGNTIYF. CDR3 coding DNA: TGTGCCAGCGGACAGGGAAGGGGCCCTGGAAACACCATATATTTT. The V gene is TRBV2, the J gene TRBJ1-3; 8 bases fit TRBD1. Germline CDR1 SNHLY, CDR2 FYNNEI. V gave up 8 bases and J gave up 2 bases; unmatched junction bases: 8. This CDR3 is built from 15 residues.